This T cell receptor (beta chain) was identified during a study of PD-L1 blockade in urothelial cancer. At the level of the study: Study patients had been treated with 0 to 3 previous chemotherapy regimens.

Added to each PCR by spiking were synthetic TCR analog templates. Measured with immunoSEQ multiplex PCR; TCRdb has only the in-frame clones, and not every one. Of around 25,000 clones in the sample, 87% were seen once. The germline V and J ends were trimmed by 5 bases and 2 bases, with 13 bases remaining between them. Germline CDR1 and CDR2: LNHDA and SQIVND (reference sequence). The CDR3 covers 14 residues. Diagnoses among patients were locally advanced or metastatic urothelial carcinoma. This TCR was recovered from a man aged 50-60 years with urothelial cancer. The sequencing here drew on PBMCs, taken around atezolizumab (anti-PD-L1) treatment. The V and J genes are TRBV19 and TRBJ2-7, with a possible D match to TRBD2 (5 bases). The CDR3 reads CASSSGIPPYEQYF. The CDR3 region has the DNA TGTGCCAGTAGTTCGGGGATCCCTCCCTACGAGCAGTACTTC.